This T cell receptor (beta chain) was documented in a study of blood T cell repertoires in COVID-19. About the research overall: Italy, Spain and the United States were the sources of the convalescent and acute COVID-19 samples. In each case, the material was cDNA or gDNA derived from T cells, B-cell-depleted T cells, or PBMCs.

In the study's own analysis: Reference gene primer amplification gave estimated nucleated cell counts. Profiling relied on immunoSEQ multiplex PCR, and the TCRdb table lists in-frame clones only, not all of them. That table supplies the V and J calls and clone size; D and trimming were determined from the DNA. Among some 150,000 clones listed, roughly nine tenths were seen once. The germline V gene has CDR1 SGDLS and CDR2 YYNGEE. This CDR3 is 13 amino acids long. V was cut by 1 base and J by 5 bases, with 9 bases left in between. This chain joins TRBV9 and TRBJ1-1, with D hard to call. This sequence was found in a woman aged 80 or over in a cohort sampled during active or convalescent COVID-19. The material sequenced was peripheral blood. DNA for the CDR3: TGTGCCAGCAGCGTACAACCGGAGACTGAAGCTTTCTTT. Translation: CASSVQPETEAFF.